These 27 T cell receptor beta chains came from one sample sequenced in a study of PD-L1 blockade in urothelial cancer (dated by TCRdb to about 2017). The library came from the immunoSEQ multiplex PCR assay. Imported from immuneACCESS, the table was reduced by TCRdb to in-frame sequences with V and J called. These copies leave out some clones; in studies compared against another copy, an unresolved V gene accounts for under half, and the cause of the remainder is not known. The sample contains 30,000 or so clones, 80% to 90% of them found a single time. The ten largest account for 8% of the sample. Per the publication, the time point label means: peripheral blood 6 weeks after treatment start. Sequenced here: PBMCs, sampled around atezolizumab (anti-PD-L1) treatment. The receptors stem from a man older than 75 with urothelial cancer.

Of note for this clone: This CDR3 is also generated by other DNA sequences in the sample. The V and J genes are TRBV15 and TRBJ2-1, with 9 bases fitting TRBD2. Germline V gene data show CDR1 as LNHNV and CDR2 as YYDKDF (reference sequence). With V trimmed by 1 base and J by 2 bases, 6 bases remained unmatched. The CDR3 spans 17 residues. The CDR3 nucleotides are TGTGCCACCAGCAGAGGGGGAGCGGGAGGACCCTACAATGAGCAGTTCTTC. This codes for CATSRGGAGGPYNEQFF.

The chain has TRBV6-1 and TRBJ2-7; D gene unclear. Germline CDR1 and CDR2: MNHNS and SASEGT. The CDR3 runs to 11 residues. Deletions cut 3 bases from V and 9 bases from J, with 9 bases between. CDR3 in amino acids: CASSDSGRQYF. CDR3 DNA: TGTGCCAGCAGTGATTCAGGAAGGCAGTACTTC.

This sequence joins TRBV6-5 and TRBJ2-7, with 7 bases lining up with TRBD2. The CDR3 has 15 residues. The germline CDR1 and CDR2 sequences are MNHEY and SVGAGI. The trim removed 1 base at V and 5 bases at J, leaving 8 bases unmatched. The CDR3 coding sequence is TGTGCCAGCAGTTACTTCACGGGGGGAGCGCACGAGCAGTACTTC. Translation: CASSYFTGGAHEQYF.

This chain joins TRBV5-1 and TRBJ2-7, with D possibly TRBD2 on 6 matching bases. Trimming took off 0 bases at V and 2 bases at J, with 12 bases between the two ends. The CDR3 covers 15 residues. Germline loops: CDR1 SGHRS, CDR2 YFSETQ. CDR3 sequence reads: CASSLGGVLTYEQYF. DNA for the CDR3: TGCGCCAGCAGCTTGGGCGGGGTACTTACCTACGAGCAGTACTTC.

The chain's CDR3 is CASSLSEATETQYF. The CDR3 DNA reads TGTGCCAGCAGTTTATCAGAGGCCACAGAGACCCAGTACTTC. V and J are TRBV27 and TRBJ2-5, with D unclear. The CDR3 totals 14 residues. Between the trimmed V and J ends, which lost 0 bases and 4 bases, there was a span of 9 bases. Germline V CDR1 and CDR2: MNHEY, SMNVEV (reference sequence).

This chain uses TRBV29-1 with TRBJ1-2, with D possibly matching TRBD1 (5 bases). Trimming left V 3 bases short and J 4 bases short, with 12 bases between. The CDR3 sequence is 13 residues long. Germline assignment: CDR1 SQVTM and CDR2 ANQGSEA. The CDR3, as DNA: TGCAGCGTTGAGACGGTGGGGGGCTATGGCTACACCTTC. Translation gives CSVETVGGYGYTF. The variable domain in full, with the rest retrieved from reference TRBV29-1 and TRBJ1-2, is SAVISQKPSRDICQRGTSLTIQCQVDSQVTMMFWYRQQPGQSLTLIATANQGSEATYESGFVIDKFPISRPNLTFSTLTVSNMSPEDSSIYLCSVETVGGYGYTFGSGTRLTVV.

The rearrangement uses TRBV28 and TRBJ1-2; D possibly corresponds to TRBD1 (5 bases). CDR3 size: 15 residues. Germline values: CDR1 MDHEN, CDR2 SYDVKM. Trimming removed 3 bases from V and 9 bases from J, with 20 bases in between. The DNA of the CDR3 is TGTGCCAGCAGTTTCCCAGGGCAGGCCCGCGGTAGCTACACCTTC. It translates to CASSFPGQARGSYTF.

This rearrangement joins TRBV18 to TRBJ1-1; weak D call: TRBD1 (5 bases). This CDR3 region has 14 residues. Deletions cut 1 base from V and 3 bases from J, with 9 bases between. Germline assignment: CDR1 KGHSH and CDR2 LQKENI. Written as DNA, the CDR3 is TGTGCCAGCTCACCACTCGACAGTGACACTGAAGCTTTCTTT. This translates into CASSPLDSDTEAFF.

Written as DNA, the CDR3 is TGCAGCGTTGAAGGGACAGGGACCATCAACACCATATATTTT. Amino acid sequence: CSVEGTGTINTIYF. V usage is TRBV29-1 and J usage is TRBJ1-3; 8 nucleotides match TRBD1. The CDR3 loop spans 14 amino acids. Germline CDR1 SQVTM, CDR2 ANQGSEA. After removal of 1 base from V and 7 bases from J, the junction contained 6 bases not matched to a gene.

The V and J genes are TRBV2 and TRBJ2-1, with 14 bases identical to TRBD2. V lost 7 bases and J lost 7; bases outside the gene matches: 6. The CDR3 has 15 residues. Germline CDR1 reads SNHLY; CDR2 reads FYNNEI. CDR3 in DNA: TGTGCCAGCATTAGACTAGCGGGAGGGTCAAATGAGCAGTTCTTC. This codes for CASIRLAGGSNEQFF.

This sequence joins TRBV4-1 and TRBJ2-2, with TRBD1 matching over 10 bases. CDR1 is MGHRA, CDR2 YSYEKL, per germline. The CDR3 runs 17 residues. The junction had 5 bases not matched to a gene; V was cut back by 1 base and J by 3 bases. CDR3 protein: CASSQGDRGIDTGELFF. In DNA, the CDR3 is TGCGCCAGCAGCCAAGGGGACAGGGGCATAGACACCGGGGAGCTGTTTTTT.

The genes are TRBV28 and TRBJ2-7; maybe TRBD1 (6 bases). Germline V lookup: CDR1 MDHEN, CDR2 SYDVKM. Trimming removed 5 bases from V and 4 bases from J, with 12 bases in between. There are 13 residues in the CDR3. CDR3 in amino acids: CASSLQQGYEQYF. CDR3 nucleotides: TGTGCCAGCAGTCTTCAACAGGGATACGAGCAGTACTTC.

Only one count was recorded for this clone. V gene TRBV5-8 combines with J gene TRBJ2-3, with 16 bases fitting TRBD2. Per germline, CDR1 SGHTS and CDR2 YDEGEE. The length of the CDR3 is 18 residues. Trimming removed 4 bases from V and 4 bases from J; junction bases left unmatched: 9. CDR3 sequence (DNA): TGTGCCAGCAGCGCGGGACTAGCGGGAGGGCCCGGGGCAGATACGCAGTATTTT. Protein: CASSAGLAGGPGADTQYF.

The rearrangement joins TRBV4-1 to TRBJ2-3; 11 bases match TRBD1. The germline V gene encodes CDR1 MGHRA and CDR2 YSYEKL. The CDR3 runs to 16 residues. Trimming cost V 4 bases and J 7 bases; bases outside gene matches: 10. CDR3 in DNA: TGCGCCAGCAGCCTAAACCCCGGGACAGGGGGAAATACGCAGTATTTT. Its translation is CASSLNPGTGGNTQYF.

This clone was recorded once. This chain links TRBV2 with TRBJ2-7, with TRBD2 matching over 8 bases. V shed 8 bases, J shed 1 base, and the junction held 4 bases outside the gene matches. Germline values: CDR1 SNHLY, CDR2 FYNNEI. The CDR3 is 13 residues long. The CDR3 nucleotides are TGTGCCAGCCAGATAGCGGGGTCCTACGAGCAGTACTTC. This sequence encodes CASQIAGSYEQYF.

This clone was recorded only once. J is TRBJ2-7 and V is TRBV27; 10 nucleotides line up with TRBD2. The junction had 10 bases not matched to a gene; V was cut back by 5 bases and J by 6 bases. Germline V gives CDR1 MNHEY, CDR2 SMNVEV (reference sequence). The CDR3 covers 15 residues. Written as DNA, the CDR3 is TGTGCCAGCAGTCCGTCCAGAGCGGGAGGGCTCGAGCAGTACTTC. Translating it yields CASSPSRAGGLEQYF.

The chain has TRBV10-1 and TRBJ1-2, with 8 bases that match TRBD1. CDR3 length: 13 residues. The ends lost 6 bases at V and 8 bases at J; junction bases unmatched: 8. Germline V lookup: CDR1 WNHNN, CDR2 SYGVQD (reference sequence). CDR3 in DNA: TGCGCCAGCAGCCTCCGGACAGGGACCGGCTACACCTTC. This gives the protein CASSLRTGTGYTF.

The CDR3 region is CASSQSRVQGGNEQFF. The CDR3 DNA reads as TGCGCCAGCAGCCAGAGTCGCGTACAGGGGGGGAATGAGCAGTTCTTC. The genes are TRBV4-1 and TRBJ2-1; tentatively, D is TRBD1 (8 bases). Germline CDR1 is MGHRA and CDR2 is YSYEKL. V was clipped by 3 bases and J by 7 bases, with 19 bases between them. This CDR3 is 16 amino acids long.

The rearrangement joins TRBV11-3 to TRBJ2-7, with D unclear. The V gene lost 6 bases and the J gene lost 2 bases, with 5 bases spanning the gap. The CDR3 extends over 11 amino acids. In germline, CDR1 is SGHNT, CDR2 YENEEA. CDR3 DNA sequence: TGTGCCAGCAGACAAACCTACGAGCAGTACTTC. This sequence encodes CASRQTYEQYF.

The chain combines TRBV15 with TRBJ2-3; D possibly corresponds to TRBD2 (5 bases). The CDR3 has 13 amino acids. Trimming shortened V by 1 base and J by 3 bases, and 5 bases separated the two germline ends. Germline V gene data show CDR1 as LNHNV and CDR2 as YYDKDF (reference sequence). The CDR3 region has the DNA TGTGCCACCAGCAGAGGAGGGACAGATACGCAGTATTTT. Its translation is CATSRGGTDTQYF.

This chain links TRBV7-6 with TRBJ2-3; D perhaps matches TRBD1 (6 bases). Trimming left V 5 bases short and J 0 bases short, with 15 bases between. The CDR3 runs 16 residues. From germline, CDR1 is SGHVS and CDR2 FNYEAQ. The CDR3: CASSPRQAPSTDTQYF. The CDR3 bases are TGTGCCAGCAGCCCACGACAGGCTCCTAGCACAGATACGCAGTATTTT.

The chain combines TRBV30 with TRBJ2-6; the D is unclear. V lost 3 bases, J lost 2 bases, and 2 bases lay in between. This CDR3 is 12 amino acids long. Germline V gene lookup returns CDR1 GTSNPN and CDR2 SVGIG (reference sequence). In DNA, the CDR3 is TGTGCCTGGAGCGCTGGGGCCAACGTCCTGACTTTC. It translates to CAWSAGANVLTF.

This clone was seen a few times. CDR3 residues: CASSLGGFTDTQYF. CDR3 nucleotide sequence: TGTGCCAGCAGCCTGGGGGGGTTCACAGATACGCAGTATTTT. The chain links TRBV9 to TRBJ2-3; 7 bases line up with TRBD2. CDR1 and CDR2 (germline): SGDLS, YYNGEE. Trimming took 4 bases from V and 2 from J; bases not matched to a gene: 4. The CDR3 length is 14 residues.

The chain is built from TRBV11-2 and TRBJ2-2, with TRBD2 matching 11 bases. After removal of 5 bases from V and 0 bases from J, the junction contained 2 bases not matched to a gene. This CDR3 has 16 amino acids. Germline assignment: CDR1 SGHAT and CDR2 FQNNGV. DNA for the CDR3: TGTGCCAGCAGCGAGGGACTAGCGGCGAACACCGGGGAGCTGTTTTTT. It specifies CASSEGLAANTGELFF.

This rearrangement joins TRBV29-1 to TRBJ1-2, with a weak D call TRBD1 (6 bases). The CDR3 is made up of 13 amino acids. The germline V gene encodes CDR1 SQVTM and CDR2 ANQGSEA. V was clipped by 5 bases and J by 2 bases, with 12 bases between them. The CDR3 spells CSVTDRSNYGYTF. Written as DNA, the CDR3 is TGCAGCGTTACTGACAGGTCGAACTATGGCTACACCTTC.

J is TRBJ2-7 and V is TRBV5-1; D is perhaps TRBD2 (6 bases). Germline values: CDR1 SGHRS, CDR2 YFSETQ. There are 15 residues in the CDR3. V was cut by 0 bases and J by 1 base, with 11 bases left in between. CDR3 region: CASSLALGGSYEQYF. In DNA form, the CDR3 reads TGCGCCAGCAGCTTGGCCCTCGGGGGATCCTACGAGCAGTACTTC.

This rearrangement joins TRBV20-1 to TRBJ1-1; maybe TRBD1 (6 bases). V dropped 6 bases and J dropped 11 bases, with 16 bases sitting between them. The V gene's germline CDR1 is DFQATT and CDR2 SNEGSKA (reference sequence). The CDR3 runs 11 residues. The CDR3 loop reads CSAGEGGGAFF. As DNA, the CDR3 is TGCAGTGCCGGTGAGGGGGGGGGTGCTTTCTTT.